This is a list of T cell receptor beta chains from one sample in a study of T cell repertoires in cytomegalovirus infection. No antigen is known for these receptors. Each CDR3 protein is one row after TCRdb ran MiXCR on the reads. The data show 600,000 to 700,000 distinct CDR3 sequences, roughly 36% seen once. Sample: cultured PBMCs, taken from culture after CMV antigen stimulation. The source of these receptors is a human donor in good health (CMV status not recorded). Some clones in this sample may be carry-over from other donors' samples. Each CDR3 is given with its conserved first and last residue. D genes are given only for firm matches. Not every row has a clone size; where given, it reads once, few, many or a size class.

v_call	clone_size	j_call	d_call	cdr3_nt	cdr3_aa
TRBV7-2	few	TRBJ2-1	.	TGTGCCAGCAGCTTTCTGGCGGACCTTTACAATGAGCAGTTCTTC	CASSFLADLYNEQFF
TRBV12-3/TRBV12-4	few	TRBJ2-1	.	TGTGCCAGCAGTCCCGTAGAGTATGAGCAGTTCTTC	CASSPVEYEQFF
TRBV20-1	.	TRBJ2-1	TRBD2	TGCAGTGCTAGAATGACTAGCGGCAACAATGAGCAGCTCTTC	CSARMTSGNNEQLF
TRBV5-1	.	TRBJ2-1	.	TGCGCCAGCAGCTTGAGAGCCACTGAAACAAATGAGCAGTTCTTC	CASSLRATETNEQFF
TRBV7-9	many	TRBJ2-3	.	TGTGCCAGCAGACAGGGGGGGCCCAAGGACACAGATACGCAGTATTTT	CASRQGGPKDTDTQYF
TRBV12-3/TRBV12-4	few	TRBJ2-1	TRBD2	TGTGCCAGCAGCATAGCGGGGGGGAGTTGGGGCGAGCAGTTCTTC	CASSIAGGSWGEQFF
TRBV28	.	TRBJ1-2	.	TGTGCCAGCAGTTTACTTACACAAACTCACAGTGGAGGCTACACCTTC	CASSLLTQTHSGGYTF
TRBV20-1	.	TRBJ2-3	TRBD2	TGCAGTGCCACTAGCGGGAGTATTAGTGATACGCAGTATTTT	CSATSGSISDTQYF
TRBV12-3/TRBV12-4	few	TRBJ2-1	.	TGTGCCAGCAGTTTCCGGACACCCGGGGCCAATGAGCAGTTCTTC	CASSFRTPGANEQFF
TRBV7-8	few	TRBJ2-1	.	TGTGCCAGCAGCTTAGCGAGGGGTAGCCCCGGAGGGGAATATGAGCAGTTCTTC	CASSLARGSPGGEYEQFF
TRBV12-3/TRBV12-4	many	TRBJ1-1	.	TGTGCCAGCAGAACGACAGCGAGTTTGAACACTGAAGCTTTCTTT	CASRTTASLNTEAFF
TRBV20-1	.	TRBJ1-6	.	TGCAGCGCAGGTGGGGCTAATTCACCCCTCCACTTT	CSAGGANSPLHF